A single TCR beta chain is shown here with its context. Assay used: immunoSEQ multiplex PCR; TCRdb lists only in-frame clones, some missing. This table has about 250,000 clones, roughly four fifths appearing once. The data stem from a study of control samples from healthy donors and cancer patients. V trimming: 1 base; J trimming: 14 bases; junction bases outside the gene matches: 3. Germline CDR1 is LGHDT and CDR2 is YNNKEL (reference sequence). CDR3 length equals 11 residues. Sequenced input: PBMCs. The receptor was derived from a woman aged 55-69 years with lung cancer. The V gene is TRBV3-1 (or the pseudogene TRBV3-2), the J gene TRBJ1-2, with 8 bases fitting TRBD1. CDR3 coding DNA: TGTGCCAGCAGCCAAGGCAGGGGGCGTACCTTC. Translated: CASSQGRGRTF.